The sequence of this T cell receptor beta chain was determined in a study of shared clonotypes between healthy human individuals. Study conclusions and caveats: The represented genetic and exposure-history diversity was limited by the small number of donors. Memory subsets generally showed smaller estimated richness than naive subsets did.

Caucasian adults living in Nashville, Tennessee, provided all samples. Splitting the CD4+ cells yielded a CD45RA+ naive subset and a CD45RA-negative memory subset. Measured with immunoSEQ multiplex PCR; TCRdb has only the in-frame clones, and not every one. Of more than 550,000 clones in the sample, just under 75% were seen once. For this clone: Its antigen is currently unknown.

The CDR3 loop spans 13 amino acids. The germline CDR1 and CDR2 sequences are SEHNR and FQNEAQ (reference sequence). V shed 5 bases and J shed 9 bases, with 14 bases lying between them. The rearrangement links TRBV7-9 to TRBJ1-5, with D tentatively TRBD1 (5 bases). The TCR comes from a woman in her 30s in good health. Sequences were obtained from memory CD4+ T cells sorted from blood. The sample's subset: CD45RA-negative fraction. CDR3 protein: CASSGDSFRPQHF. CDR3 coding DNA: TGTGCCAGCAGCGGCGACAGTTTTCGGCCCCAGCATTTT.